This entry is about one T cell receptor (beta chain). The antigen is unknown. What was sequenced were expressed TCRB transcripts, since all of the isolated RNA had been reverse transcribed. Method: immunoSEQ multiplex PCR; TCRdb's copy keeps in-frame clones and lacks some. The sample shows about 150,000 clones, approximately 9.1% of them seen only once. This specimen belongs to a study of beta chain features in type 1 diabetes. Across the whole study: Cell yields, gender and age were similar in healthy donors and patients.

The collection from each donor was one heparinised blood draw averaging about 116 mL. General study results and limits: At VDJ recombination sites, type 1 diabetes patients had fewer insertions and more deleted nucleotides. PCR might preferentially amplify shorter templates, equally in patients and controls. Shorter TCRB CDR3s, moderately but significantly so, marked every one of the four CD4+ subsets in Type 1 diabetes patients.

In germline, CDR1 is MNHEY, CDR2 SMNVEV (reference sequence). The CDR3 has 15 amino acids. The V end lost 2 bases, the J end lost 5 bases, and 13 bases lay between the germline ends. Sequencing was done on a sample of central memory CD4+ T cells from blood. The chain uses TRBV27 and TRBJ2-1; possible D gene TRBD1, 6 bases. The sequence was collected from a woman in her 30s with type 1 diabetes. The CDR3 DNA sequence: TGTGCCAGCAGTTTACCGGGACATCGCAACAATGAGCAGTTCTTC. Its protein is CASSLPGHRNNEQFF.